This record covers a single T cell receptor beta chain. Its antigen remains unidentified. Germline CDR1 is SGHRS and CDR2 is YFSETQ. CDR3 length: 14 amino acids. V lost 2 bases and J lost 4, with 12 bases in between. This sample is part of a study of cytomegalovirus exposure and HLA in healthy donors. Broader study findings: The CMV antigen specificity of a few CMV-associated chains was confirmed through in vitro analysis. For most TCR beta V segments, an earlier analysis put the productive rate at about 87% or about 30% of the time.

Healthy people donating bone marrow made up the donors. Primers: 60 Vbeta forward and 13 Jbeta reverse. Clones were read by immunoSEQ multiplex PCR, and TCRdb kept only the in-frame ones, dropping some. The profile covers under 200,000 clones, with around four fifths appearing a single time and about 1.7% taken by the ten largest. The gene calls are TRBV5-1 and TRBJ1-1; D is ambiguous. The TCR comes from a middle-aged man in good health and CMV-seropositive. Sequencing was performed on PBMCs. CDR3: CASSFRQAGTEAFF. CDR3 nucleotides: TGCGCCAGCAGCTTCCGTCAGGCGGGCACTGAAGCTTTCTTT.